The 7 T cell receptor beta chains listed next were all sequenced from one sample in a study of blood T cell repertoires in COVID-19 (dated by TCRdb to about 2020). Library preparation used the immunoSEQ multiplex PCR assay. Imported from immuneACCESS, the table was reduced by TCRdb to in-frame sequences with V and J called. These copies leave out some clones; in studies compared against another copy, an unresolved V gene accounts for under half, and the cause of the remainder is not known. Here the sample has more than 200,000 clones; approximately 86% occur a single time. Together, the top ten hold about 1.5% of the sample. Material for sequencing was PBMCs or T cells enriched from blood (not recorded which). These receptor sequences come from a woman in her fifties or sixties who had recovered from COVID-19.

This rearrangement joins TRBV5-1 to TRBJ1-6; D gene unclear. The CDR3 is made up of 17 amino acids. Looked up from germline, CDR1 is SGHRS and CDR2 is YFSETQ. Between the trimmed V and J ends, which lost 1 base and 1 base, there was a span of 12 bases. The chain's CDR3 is CASSLTALGSYNSPLHF. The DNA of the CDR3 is TGCGCCAGCAGCTTGACAGCTCTGGGTTCCTATAATTCACCCCTCCACTTT.

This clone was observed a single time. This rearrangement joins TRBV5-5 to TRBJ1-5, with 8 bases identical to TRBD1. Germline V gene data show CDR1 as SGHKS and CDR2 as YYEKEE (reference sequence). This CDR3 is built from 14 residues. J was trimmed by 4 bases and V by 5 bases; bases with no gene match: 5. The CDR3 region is CASRPGQENQPQHF. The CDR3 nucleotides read TGTGCCAGCAGGCCGGGACAGGAGAATCAGCCCCAGCATTTT.

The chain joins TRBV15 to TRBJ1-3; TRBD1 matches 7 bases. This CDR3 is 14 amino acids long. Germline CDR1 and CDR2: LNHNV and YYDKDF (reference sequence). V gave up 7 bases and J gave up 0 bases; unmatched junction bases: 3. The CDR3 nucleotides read TGTGCCACCACAACAGGGGACTCTGGAAACACCATATATTTT. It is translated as CATTTGDSGNTIYF.

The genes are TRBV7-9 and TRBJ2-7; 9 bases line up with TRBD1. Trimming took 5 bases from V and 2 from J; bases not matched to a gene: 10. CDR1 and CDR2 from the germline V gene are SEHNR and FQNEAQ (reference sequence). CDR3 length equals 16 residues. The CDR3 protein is CASSDSGGTGTYEQYF. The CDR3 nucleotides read TGTGCCAGCAGCGATAGTGGTGGGACAGGGACCTACGAGCAGTACTTC. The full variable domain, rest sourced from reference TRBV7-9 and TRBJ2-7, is DTGVSQNPRHKITKRGQNVTFRCDPISEHNRLYWYRQTLGQGPEFLTYFQNEAQLEKSRLLSDRFSAERPKGSFSTLEIQRTEQGDSAMYLCASSDSGGTGTYEQYFGPGTRLTVT.

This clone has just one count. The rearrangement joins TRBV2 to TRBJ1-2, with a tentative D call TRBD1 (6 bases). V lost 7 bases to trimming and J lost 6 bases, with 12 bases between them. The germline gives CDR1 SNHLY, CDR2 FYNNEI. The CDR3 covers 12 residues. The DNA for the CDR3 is TGTGCCAGCAACCAGGGGAACGATGGCTACACCTTC. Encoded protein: CASNQGNDGYTF.

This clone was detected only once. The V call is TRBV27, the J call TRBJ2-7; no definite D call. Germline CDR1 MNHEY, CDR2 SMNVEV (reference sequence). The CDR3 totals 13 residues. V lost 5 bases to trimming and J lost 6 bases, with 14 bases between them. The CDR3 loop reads CASSIRRAGEQYF. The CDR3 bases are TGTGCCAGCAGTATCCGGCGAGCAGGCGAGCAGTACTTC.

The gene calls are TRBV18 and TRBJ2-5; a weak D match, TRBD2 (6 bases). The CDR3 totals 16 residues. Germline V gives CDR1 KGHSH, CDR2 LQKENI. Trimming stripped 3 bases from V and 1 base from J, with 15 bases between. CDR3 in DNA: TGTGCCAGCTCACCGAACGCGGGGCTAATCCAAGAGACCCAGTACTTC. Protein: CASSPNAGLIQETQYF.